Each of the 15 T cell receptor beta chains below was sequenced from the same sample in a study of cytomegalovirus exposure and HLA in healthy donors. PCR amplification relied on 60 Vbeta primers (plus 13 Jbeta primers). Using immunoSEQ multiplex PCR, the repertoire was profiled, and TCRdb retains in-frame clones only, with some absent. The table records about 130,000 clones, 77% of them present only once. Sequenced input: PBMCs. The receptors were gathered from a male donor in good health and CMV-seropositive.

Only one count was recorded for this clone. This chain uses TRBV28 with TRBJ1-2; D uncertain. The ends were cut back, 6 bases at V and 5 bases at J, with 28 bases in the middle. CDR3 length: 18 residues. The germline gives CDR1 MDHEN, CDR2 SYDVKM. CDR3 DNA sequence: TGTGCCAGCAGCTCCCCCTCTTGGGCTCGGGGAAATCAGTATGGCTACACCTTC. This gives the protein CASSSPSWARGNQYGYTF.

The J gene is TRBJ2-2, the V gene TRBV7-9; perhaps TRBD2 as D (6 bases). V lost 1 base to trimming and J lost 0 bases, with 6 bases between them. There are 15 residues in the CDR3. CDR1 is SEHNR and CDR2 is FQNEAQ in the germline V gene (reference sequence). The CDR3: CASSLGLANTGELFF. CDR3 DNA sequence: TGTGCCAGCAGCTTAGGACTAGCGAACACCGGGGAGCTGTTTTTT. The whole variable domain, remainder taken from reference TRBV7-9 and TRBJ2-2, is DTGVSQNPRHKITKRGQNVTFRCDPISEHNRLYWYRQTLGQGPEFLTYFQNEAQLEKSRLLSDRFSAERPKGSFSTLEIQRTEQGDSAMYLCASSLGLANTGELFFGEGSRLTVL.

The CDR3 DNA reads as TGTGCCAGCAGTTACATGCGGGAGGCCCCAGAGCAGTTCTTC. Translating it yields CASSYMREAPEQFF. V is TRBV6-5 and J is TRBJ2-1, with 8 positions matching TRBD2. The junction had 7 bases not matched to a gene; V was cut back by 2 bases and J by 10 bases. The CDR3 loop spans 14 amino acids. Looked up from germline, CDR1 is MNHEY and CDR2 is SVGAGI.

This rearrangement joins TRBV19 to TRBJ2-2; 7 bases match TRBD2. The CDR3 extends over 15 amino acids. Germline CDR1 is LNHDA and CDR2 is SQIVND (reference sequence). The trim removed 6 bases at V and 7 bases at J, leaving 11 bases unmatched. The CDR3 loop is CASSGRPGLVGELFF. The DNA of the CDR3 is TGTGCCAGTAGCGGGAGGCCCGGGTTGGTCGGGGAGCTGTTTTTT.

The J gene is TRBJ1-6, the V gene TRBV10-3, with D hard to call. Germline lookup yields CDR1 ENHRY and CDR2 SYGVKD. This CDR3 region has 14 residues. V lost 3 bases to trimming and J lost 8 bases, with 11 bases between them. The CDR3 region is CAISERGPDSPLHF. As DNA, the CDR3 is TGTGCCATCAGTGAAAGAGGGCCCGATTCACCCCTCCACTTT.

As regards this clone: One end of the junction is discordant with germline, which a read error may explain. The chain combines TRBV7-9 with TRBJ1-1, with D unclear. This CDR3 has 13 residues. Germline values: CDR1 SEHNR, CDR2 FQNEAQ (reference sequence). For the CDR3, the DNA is TGTTCCAGCCAAAGGAGTGGGAGCACTGAAGCTTTCTTT. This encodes CSSQRSGSTEAFF.

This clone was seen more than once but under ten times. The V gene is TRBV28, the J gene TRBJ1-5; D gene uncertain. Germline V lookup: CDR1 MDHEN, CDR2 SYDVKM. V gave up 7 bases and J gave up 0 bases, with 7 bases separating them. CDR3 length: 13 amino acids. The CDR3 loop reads CASTHNSNQPQHF. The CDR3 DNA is TGTGCCAGCACCCACAATAGCAATCAGCCCCAGCATTTT.

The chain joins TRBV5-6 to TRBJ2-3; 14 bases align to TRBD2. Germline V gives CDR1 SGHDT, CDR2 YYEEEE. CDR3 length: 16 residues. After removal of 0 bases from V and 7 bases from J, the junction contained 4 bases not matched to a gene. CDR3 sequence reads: CASSLGLAGGLNTQYF. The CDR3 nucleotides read TGTGCCAGCAGCTTGGGACTAGCGGGGGGGCTAAATACGCAGTATTTT.

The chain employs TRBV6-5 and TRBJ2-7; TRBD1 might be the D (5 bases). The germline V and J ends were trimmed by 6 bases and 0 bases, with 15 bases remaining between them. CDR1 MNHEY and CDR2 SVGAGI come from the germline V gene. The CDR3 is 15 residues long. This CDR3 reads CASSLQDTFSYEQYF. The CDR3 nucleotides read TGTGCCAGCAGCCTACAGGACACCTTCTCCTACGAGCAGTACTTC.

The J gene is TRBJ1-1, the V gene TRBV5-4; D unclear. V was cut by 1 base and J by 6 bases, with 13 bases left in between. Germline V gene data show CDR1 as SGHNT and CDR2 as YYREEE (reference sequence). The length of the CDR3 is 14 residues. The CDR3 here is CASSLFGPGAEAFF. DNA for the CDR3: TGTGCCAGCAGCTTGTTTGGGCCCGGGGCTGAAGCTTTCTTT.

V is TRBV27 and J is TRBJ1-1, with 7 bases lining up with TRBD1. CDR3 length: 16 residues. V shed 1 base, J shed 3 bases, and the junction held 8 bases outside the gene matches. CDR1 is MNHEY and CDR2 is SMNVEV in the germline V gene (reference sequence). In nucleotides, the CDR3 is TGTGCCAGCAGTTTATGGGCAGGGGGGCCCTACACTGAAGCTTTCTTT. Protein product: CASSLWAGGPYTEAFF.

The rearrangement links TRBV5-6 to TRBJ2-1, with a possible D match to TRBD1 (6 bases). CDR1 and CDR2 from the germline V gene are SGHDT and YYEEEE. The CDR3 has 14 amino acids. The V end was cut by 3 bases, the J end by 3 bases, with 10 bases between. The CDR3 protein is CASSSGQLYNEQFF. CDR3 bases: TGTGCCAGCAGCTCTGGACAGCTCTACAATGAGCAGTTCTTC.

In DNA, the CDR3 is TGTGCCAGCAGTTTATCGCCTGGGACTAGCGGAGCCTACGAGCAGTACTTC. This gives the protein CASSLSPGTSGAYEQYF. The genes are TRBV27 and TRBJ2-7; 11 bases map to TRBD2. Trimming took 0 bases from V and 2 from J; bases not matched to a gene: 6. The V gene's germline CDR1 is MNHEY and CDR2 SMNVEV (reference sequence). This CDR3 is 17 amino acids long.

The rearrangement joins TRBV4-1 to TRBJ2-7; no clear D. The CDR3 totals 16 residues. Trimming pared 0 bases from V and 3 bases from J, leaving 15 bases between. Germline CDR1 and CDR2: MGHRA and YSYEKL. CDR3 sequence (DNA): TGCGCCAGCAGCCAAGAAAAGAGAGGAAATCGCTACGAGCAGTACTTC. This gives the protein CASSQEKRGNRYEQYF.

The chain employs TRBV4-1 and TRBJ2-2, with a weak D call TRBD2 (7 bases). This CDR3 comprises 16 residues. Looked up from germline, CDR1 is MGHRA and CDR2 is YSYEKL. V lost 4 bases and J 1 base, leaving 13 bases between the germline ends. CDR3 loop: CASSPWGGGNTGELFF. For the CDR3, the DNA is TGCGCCAGCAGCCCCTGGGGAGGGGGGAACACCGGGGAGCTGTTTTTT.